The 9 T cell receptor beta chains reported below all come from one sample, sequenced in a study of regulatory T cells in long-lasting Graves disease. Building the TCR beta libraries relied on iRepertoire HTBI primers, and CDR3 regions underwent Arm-PCR. TCRdb re-called the multiplex PCR reads through MiXCR, storing one row per CDR3 protein. Altogether 550,000 to 700,000 distinct CDR3 sequences are present, approximately 16% being singletons, with the ten largest covering approximately 12%. Time point noted: newly diagnosed GD, antithyroid drugs for less than 3 months. Generation of the TCR library employed RNA extracted from PBMCs. In addition, the sample was reused for a study of T cells in Graves' hyperthyroidism and ophthalmopathy.

The sequencing used peripheral blood mononuclear cells (PBMCs), collected at new diagnosis, from a patient treated with antithyroid drugs. The receptors derive from a man between 18 and 35 years old with Graves disease.

This chain uses TRBV30 with TRBJ2-6; D not certain. V was trimmed by 4 bases and J by 0 bases, leaving 7 bases between them. Germline V gene sequence: CDR1 GTSNPN, CDR2 SVGIG (reference sequence). The CDR3 contains 14 residues. As DNA, the CDR3 is TGTGCCTGGATCAACCACTCTGGGGCCAACGTCCTGACTTTC. As protein: CAWINHSGANVLTF. Supplemented by reference TRBV30 and TRBJ2-6, the full variable domain reads SQTIHQWPATLVQPVGSPLSLECTVEGTSNPNLYWYRQAAGRGLQLLFYSVGIGQISSEVPQNLSASRPQDRQFILSSKKLLLSDSGFYLCAWINHSGANVLTFGAGSRLTVL.

V usage is TRBV7-6 and J usage is TRBJ2-7; D is possibly TRBD2 (5 bases). CDR1 is SGHVS and CDR2 is FNYEAQ in the germline V gene. V lost 5 bases to trimming and J lost 3 bases, with 11 bases between them. The CDR3 extends over 13 amino acids. CDR3 nucleotide sequence: TGTGCCAGCAGCCTCGGGGTTGACTACGAGCAGTACTTC. Protein: CASSLGVDYEQYF.

This clonotype was seen ten or more times. V and J are TRBV20-1 and TRBJ2-1, with TRBD2 matching over 12 bases. Germline V lookup: CDR1 DFQATT, CDR2 SNEGSKA (reference sequence). This CDR3 is 14 amino acids long. V lost 5 bases to trimming and J lost 9 bases; unmatched junction nucleotides: 8. DNA of the CDR3: TGCAGTGCTGGTCTAGCGGGAGGGCTTGGTGAGCAGTTCTTC. It translates to CSAGLAGGLGEQFF.

The gene calls are TRBV6-1 and TRBJ2-5; 10 bases map to TRBD2. Germline lookup yields CDR1 MNHNS and CDR2 SASEGT. The junction had 16 bases not matched to a gene; V was cut back by 7 bases and J by 5 bases. This CDR3 has 17 residues. The CDR3 DNA sequence: TGTGCCAGCACCCCTGGGACCAGCGGGAGGGCCCGGGAGACCCAGTACTTC. Translation gives CASTPGTSGRARETQYF.

This clonotype was counted ten times or more. This chain links TRBV30 with TRBJ1-1; TRBD1 might be the D (6 bases). This CDR3 comprises 16 residues. V gave up 3 bases and J gave up 0 bases, with 17 bases separating them. In germline, CDR1 is GTSNPN, CDR2 SVGIG (reference sequence). As DNA, the CDR3 is TGTGCCTGGAGACGCAAAGGACAGATCATGAACACTGAAGCTTTCTTT. Translation: CAWRRKGQIMNTEAFF.

The CDR3 DNA reads as TGTGCCAGCAGCGACCGGACTAGCGGGAGAGTTGAGCAGTTCTTC. It codes for CASSDRTSGRVEQFF. The chain couples TRBV9 to TRBJ2-1; 13 bases fit TRBD2. With V trimmed by 3 bases and J by 9 bases, 6 bases remained unmatched. Germline CDR1 SGDLS, CDR2 YYNGEE. The CDR3 loop spans 15 amino acids.

At least ten counts were recorded for this clonotype. The chain has TRBV7-8 and TRBJ1-3; D is unresolved. Germline V gives CDR1 SGHVS, CDR2 FQNEAQ. This CDR3 spans 15 amino acids. Trimming took 1 base from V and 4 from J, leaving 11 bases between them. The CDR3 DNA follows: TGTGCCAGCAGCTTAGAGGACGGAACAGGAAACACCATATATTTT. This gives the protein CASSLEDGTGNTIYF.

In this sample, this clonotype turned up many times. The chain combines TRBV12-3 or TRBV12-4 with TRBJ2-1, with 8 positions matching TRBD1. V dropped 2 bases and J dropped 6; count of bases not matched to a gene: 9. CDR3 length: 16 residues. This CDR3 is CASSLQGAKRSNEQFF. As DNA, the CDR3 is TGTGCCAGCAGTTTACAGGGGGCGAAACGGAGCAATGAGCAGTTCTTC.

The chain recombines TRBV6-2 or TRBV6-3 with TRBJ1-3; D possibly corresponds to TRBD1 (6 bases). The germline CDR1 and CDR2 sequences are MNHEY and SVGEGT. The CDR3 consists of 13 residues. V was trimmed by 8 bases and J by 5 bases, leaving 13 bases between them. Here the CDR3 reads CASGTDRRNTIYF. For the CDR3, the DNA is TGTGCCAGCGGCACGGACAGACGAAACACCATATATTTT.